This T cell receptor (beta chain) was recorded in a study of shared clonotypes between healthy human individuals. Donors, without exception, were Caucasian adults residing in Nashville, Tennessee. TCRdb's copy holds only in-frame clones and misses some; the assay was immunoSEQ multiplex PCR. The sample lists approximately 350,000 clones, roughly 96% occurring once. CDR1 is SGHAT, CDR2 FQNNGV, per germline. Germline trimming cut 3 bases from V and 3 bases from J; bases unmatched to any gene: 3. This CDR3 spans 14 amino acids. General study findings and limits: Naive CD4 clonotype sharing across a handful of donors was roughly 5%.

Details on this clone: As yet, its antigen is unknown.

The V and J genes are TRBV11-2 and TRBJ2-7, with 9 nucleotides matching TRBD1. Sequenced input: memory CD8+ T cells sorted from blood. Noted subset: CD45RO+ cells pooled with CCR7-negative TemRA cells. This clonotype originated in a man under 40 in good health. CDR3 DNA sequence: TGTGCCAGCAGCTTCGGGACAGGGTACTACGAGCAGTACTTC. Amino acid sequence: CASSFGTGYYEQYF.